These 32 T cell receptor beta chains originate from one sample sequenced in a study of T cell changes during pregnancy in multiple sclerosis. Produced via immunoSEQ multiplex PCR; TCRdb's table is partial and in-frame only. This table has roughly 22,000 clones, just over 90% appearing once. The sequenced sample was CD4+ T cells from peripheral blood mononuclear cells, obtained after pregnancy. The receptors derive from a female donor in good health, enrolled as a control in a pregnancy study.

The chain couples TRBV30 to TRBJ1-1; no reliable D call. Trimming removed 8 bases from V and 1 base from J, with 8 bases in between. The CDR3 is made up of 11 amino acids. Germline V lookup: CDR1 GTSNPN, CDR2 SVGIG (reference sequence). CDR3 protein: CALPGNTEAFF. The CDR3 coding sequence is TGTGCCCTACCCGGGAACACTGAAGCTTTCTTT.

Only a few counts were recorded for this clone. The rearrangement uses TRBV7-2 and TRBJ1-1, with D tentatively TRBD1 (6 bases). The V gene lost 11 bases and the J gene lost 7 bases, with 20 bases spanning the gap. Looked up from germline, CDR1 is SGHTA and CDR2 is FQGNSA. The CDR3 runs to 13 residues. The CDR3 nucleotides read TGTGCCGGACAGAGGCAGCTGAGTAATGAAGCTTTCTTT. Translation gives CAGQRQLSNEAFF.

The chain employs TRBV5-1 and TRBJ2-5; D is possibly TRBD2 (5 bases). Trimming shortened V by 0 bases and J by 3 bases, and 6 bases separated the two germline ends. The V gene's germline CDR1 is SGHRS and CDR2 YFSETQ. This CDR3 is 13 amino acids long. CDR3 bases: TGCGCCAGCAGCTTGGGTAGCGAAGAGACCCAGTACTTC. The encoded protein is CASSLGSEETQYF.

V usage is TRBV29-1 and J usage is TRBJ2-1, with 9 bases identical to TRBD2. Germline assignment: CDR1 SQVTM and CDR2 ANQGSEA. V dropped 6 bases and J dropped 8; count of bases not matched to a gene: 14. The CDR3 has 15 residues. Here the CDR3 reads CSVELSGGGGDEQFF. The CDR3 coding sequence is TGCAGCGTAGAACTTAGCGGGGGCGGGGGAGATGAGCAGTTCTTC.

CDR3 protein: CASSGLPFTTF. CDR3 coding DNA: TGTGCCAGCAGCGGACTGCCATTTACCACCTTC. The V gene is TRBV28, the J gene TRBJ1-2; no definite D call. V lost 6 bases and J 13 bases, leaving 15 bases between the germline ends. The germline V gene has CDR1 MDHEN and CDR2 SYDVKM. CDR3 length: 11 residues.

In DNA form, the CDR3 reads TGTGCCAGCAGCGTAGTAGGTAGCGGGGCTTTCTACAATGAGCAGTTCTTC. This codes for CASSVVGSGAFYNEQFF. The rearrangement links TRBV7-3 to TRBJ2-1; TRBD2 agrees at 8 bases. The V gene end was trimmed by 5 bases and the J gene end by 3 bases; junction bases not matched to a gene: 12. Germline V lookup: CDR1 SGHTA, CDR2 FQGTGA. The CDR3 spans 17 residues.

This clone was observed once. The V and J genes are TRBV7-3 and TRBJ2-3; D ambiguous. Trimming shortened V by 5 bases and J by 6 bases, and 9 bases separated the two germline ends. Per the germline V gene, CDR1 is SGHTA and CDR2 is FQGTGA. This CDR3 spans 12 amino acids. The CDR3: CASSRAGDTQYF. Written as DNA, the CDR3 is TGTGCCAGCAGCCGCGCCGGGGATACGCAGTATTTT.

The rearrangement joins TRBV28 to TRBJ1-1, with TRBD1 as a possible D gene (6 bases). The CDR3 length is 14 residues. Per germline, CDR1 MDHEN and CDR2 SYDVKM. Trimming pared 4 bases from V and 6 bases from J, leaving 15 bases between. This CDR3 reads CASSSETGRAEAFF. In nucleotides, the CDR3 is TGTGCCAGCAGTTCCGAGACAGGAAGGGCTGAAGCTTTCTTT.

This chain uses TRBV5-1 with TRBJ2-3; D gene ambiguous. This CDR3 comprises 14 residues. From germline, CDR1 is SGHRS and CDR2 YFSETQ. Trimming left V 4 bases short and J 0 bases short, with 9 bases between. CDR3 loop: CASSAGWSTDTQYF. CDR3 sequence (DNA): TGCGCCAGCAGCGCAGGATGGAGCACAGATACGCAGTATTTT.

The chain employs TRBV9 and TRBJ1-2, with D possibly TRBD1 on 5 matching bases. Between the trimmed V and J ends, which lost 4 bases and 7 bases, there was a span of 11 bases. Germline V lookup: CDR1 SGDLS, CDR2 YYNGEE. The CDR3 has 12 amino acids. The CDR3 protein is CASSPDGGGYTF. Here the CDR3 DNA reads TGTGCCAGCAGCCCTGACGGGGGTGGCTACACCTTC.

The V gene is TRBV11-2, the J gene TRBJ1-2; TRBD1 is a possible D gene (5 bases). This CDR3 contains 13 residues. V gave up 5 bases and J gave up 0 bases, with 7 bases separating them. Germline values: CDR1 SGHAT, CDR2 FQNNGV. CDR3 in amino acids: CASSQGTNYGYTF. Here the CDR3 DNA reads TGTGCCAGCAGCCAGGGTACTAACTATGGCTACACCTTC.

This clone was counted only a few times. The V and J genes are TRBV7-6 and TRBJ1-1; no clear D gene. CDR1 and CDR2 (germline): SGHVS, FNYEAQ. With 0 bases removed from V and 1 base from J, the gap between germline ends came to 9 bases. The CDR3 runs 15 residues. CDR3 in DNA: TGTGCCAGCAGCTTAGCGGGCGGGCAGAACACTGAAGCTTTCTTT. Its protein is CASSLAGGQNTEAFF.

The chain links TRBV4-2 to TRBJ2-3; D perhaps matches TRBD2 (6 bases). CDR1 is LGHNA, CDR2 YNFKEQ, per germline. CDR3 length: 16 amino acids. Trimming shortened V by 3 bases and J by 1 base, and 14 bases separated the two germline ends. Written as DNA, the CDR3 is TGTGCCAGCAGCCACGCGGGGACCTCGCGCACAGATACGCAGTATTTT. Its translation: CASSHAGTSRTDTQYF.

The chain carries TRBV30 and TRBJ2-5, with 8 bases aligning to TRBD2. Trimming cost V 3 bases and J 9 bases; bases outside gene matches: 27. This CDR3 spans 19 amino acids. CDR1 is GTSNPN, CDR2 SVGIG, per germline (reference sequence). This CDR3 is CAWSPTLINRRLALGPQYF. The CDR3 DNA is TGTGCCTGGAGCCCGACTCTTATCAATCGGAGACTAGCGTTAGGGCCCCAGTACTTC.

The chain has TRBV28 and TRBJ2-7; D perhaps matches TRBD2 (6 bases). The length of the CDR3 is 13 residues. Per germline, CDR1 MDHEN and CDR2 SYDVKM. Trimming removed 7 bases at V and 1 base at J, with 11 bases between. CDR3: CASNTSPSYEQYF. CDR3 coding DNA: TGTGCCAGCAATACTAGCCCATCCTACGAGCAGTACTTC.

The chain has TRBV7-8 and TRBJ2-3, with a weak D call TRBD2 (6 bases). Trimming pared 5 bases from V and 4 bases from J, leaving 19 bases between. Germline lookup yields CDR1 SGHVS and CDR2 FQNEAQ. This CDR3 spans 16 amino acids. The CDR3 protein is CASSRRRVRTADTQYF. In nucleotides, the CDR3 is TGTGCCAGCAGCCGACGGAGGGTCAGGACTGCAGATACGCAGTATTTT. Full variable domain (missing parts from reference TRBV7-8 and TRBJ2-3): GAGVSQSPRYKVAKRGQDVALRCDPISGHVSLFWYQQALGQGPEFLTYFQNEAQLDKSGLPSDRFFAERPEGSVSTLKIQRTQQEDSAVYLCASSRRRVRTADTQYFGPGTRLTVL.

This chain joins TRBV10-2 and TRBJ2-7; 10 bases align to TRBD2. The CDR3 is made up of 15 amino acids. V lost 5 bases to trimming and J lost 1 base; unmatched junction nucleotides: 5. Germline V lookup: CDR1 WSHSY, CDR2 SAAADI. Here the CDR3 DNA reads TGCGCCAGCAGTAAACTAGCGGGGCGATCCTACGAGCAGTACTTC. Encoded protein: CASSKLAGRSYEQYF.

J is TRBJ2-1 and V is TRBV5-1; 9 bases align to TRBD2. The CDR3 is made up of 15 amino acids. Germline assignment: CDR1 SGHRS and CDR2 YFSETQ. J was trimmed by 9 bases and V by 5 bases; bases with no gene match: 12. The CDR3 here is CASRELAGAAGEQFF. CDR3 bases: TGCGCCAGCAGGGAGTTAGCGGGAGCAGCGGGTGAGCAGTTCTTC.

The chain is built from TRBV19 and TRBJ2-5; 12 bases are shared with TRBD2. Unmatched junction bases numbered 8, after V lost 8 bases and J lost 7 bases. This CDR3 is 14 amino acids long. Germline lookup yields CDR1 LNHDA and CDR2 SQIVND (reference sequence). CDR3 coding DNA: TGTGCCAGTGGAACTAGCGGGAGGTTTGGGACCCAGTACTTC. As protein: CASGTSGRFGTQYF.

The genes are TRBV10-3 and TRBJ1-1; 7 bases are shared with TRBD1. The CDR3 covers 13 residues. The germline V gene encodes CDR1 ENHRY and CDR2 SYGVKD. J was trimmed by 4 bases and V by 5 bases; bases with no gene match: 4. CDR3 sequence: CAISRTGSTEAFF. The DNA of the CDR3 is TGTGCCATCAGTCGGACAGGATCCACTGAAGCTTTCTTT.

CDR3 nucleotides: TGTGCCAGCAGTTACGGGACAGGCGGTGGGAACACTGAAGCTTTCTTT. This encodes CASSYGTGGGNTEAFF. J is TRBJ1-1 and V is TRBV6-6, with 8 bases aligning to TRBD1. The V and J ends lost 2 bases and 1 base, in that order; junction bases with no gene match: 6. Germline CDR1 reads MNHNY; CDR2 reads SVGAGI (reference sequence). The CDR3 runs 16 residues.

Remarks on this clone: Distinct nucleotide sequences in the sample also encode this CDR3. The chain combines TRBV7-3 with TRBJ2-7, with D possibly matching TRBD2 (6 bases). The V and J ends lost 0 bases and 4 bases respectively, with 10 bases between them. CDR3 length: 14 amino acids. Germline lookup yields CDR1 SGHTA and CDR2 FQGTGA. The CDR3 nucleotides are TGTGCCAGCAGCTTAACTAGCGGAGCTTACGAGCAGTACTTC. This encodes CASSLTSGAYEQYF.

The J gene is TRBJ2-7, the V gene TRBV7-8, with D possibly being TRBD2 (6 bases). This CDR3 region has 13 residues. The V end was cut by 1 base, the J end by 7 bases, with 11 bases between. From germline, CDR1 is SGHVS and CDR2 FQNEAQ. The CDR3 spells CASSLGTGREQYF. For the CDR3, the DNA is TGTGCCAGCAGCTTAGGGACCGGGAGAGAGCAGTACTTC.

The V call is TRBV7-9, the J call TRBJ1-1; D is uncertain. CDR3 size: 16 residues. V was shortened by 0 bases and J by 0 bases, with 11 bases between the two germline ends. Germline assignment: CDR1 SEHNR and CDR2 FQNEAQ (reference sequence). The CDR3 protein is CASSLAGYRMNTEAFF. The DNA of the CDR3 is TGTGCCAGCAGCTTAGCCGGGTACCGCATGAACACTGAAGCTTTCTTT. The full variable domain, rest sourced from reference TRBV7-9 and TRBJ1-1, is DTGVSQNPRHKITKRGQNVTFRCDPISEHNRLYWYRQTLGQGPEFLTYFQNEAQLEKSRLLSDRFSAERPKGSFSTLEIQRTEQGDSAMYLCASSLAGYRMNTEAFFGQGTRLTVV.

J is TRBJ1-4 and V is TRBV5-1; weak D call: TRBD1 (6 bases). Germline-derived CDR1 and CDR2 are SGHRS and YFSETQ. With 0 bases removed from V and 7 bases from J, the gap between germline ends came to 19 bases. This CDR3 is built from 17 residues. CDR3 residues: CASSLGGSGTIGEKLFF. The CDR3 region has the DNA TGCGCCAGCAGCTTGGGGGGGAGCGGGACAATCGGTGAAAAACTGTTTTTT.

This chain's CDR3 is CAWSTQGEDYGYTF. The CDR3 DNA reads TGTGCCTGGAGTACCCAGGGGGAAGACTATGGCTACACCTTC. The rearrangement links TRBV30 to TRBJ1-2, with 7 bases that match TRBD1. Germline trimming cut 2 bases from V and 3 bases from J; bases unmatched to any gene: 6. Germline V gene lookup returns CDR1 GTSNPN and CDR2 SVGIG (reference sequence). The CDR3 runs 14 residues.

V is TRBV7-3 and J is TRBJ2-5; 7 bases map to TRBD1. V shed 5 bases and J 4 bases; nucleotides not matched to a gene: 13. Germline V gene lookup returns CDR1 SGHTA and CDR2 FQGTGA. This CDR3 spans 16 amino acids. The CDR3 nucleotides are TGTGCCAGCAGCCCTGGGACAGCCTATGCACTAGAGACCCAGTACTTC. The encoded protein is CASSPGTAYALETQYF. The whole variable domain, filled in from reference TRBV7-3 and TRBJ2-5, reads GAGVSQTPSNKVTEKGKYVELRCDPISGHTALYWYRQSLGQGPEFLIYFQGTGAADDSGLPNDRFFAVRPEGSVSTLKIQRTERGDSAVYLCASSPGTAYALETQYFGPGTRLLVL.

V gene TRBV27 combines with J gene TRBJ2-7, with 8 positions matching TRBD1. This CDR3 is 14 amino acids long. Germline V gene sequence: CDR1 MNHEY, CDR2 SMNVEV (reference sequence). V lost 6 bases and J lost 2; bases outside the gene matches: 6. The CDR3 loop reads CASRRTGLTYEQYF. DNA of the CDR3: TGTGCCAGCAGAAGGACAGGGCTCACCTACGAGCAGTACTTC.

This clone was seen just once. The J gene is TRBJ1-4, the V gene TRBV13, with D perhaps TRBD1 (6 bases). This CDR3 has 14 residues. The V end lost 0 bases, the J end lost 8 bases, and 10 bases lay between the germline ends. Germline values: CDR1 PRHDT, CDR2 FYEKMQ (reference sequence). The DNA of the CDR3 is TGTGCCAGCAGCTTAGGCCGGGGGGGCGAAAAACTGTTTTTT. Protein: CASSLGRGGEKLFF.

The table lists this clone with a count of one. This CDR3 is CASSAYPGTNYGYTF. CDR3 coding DNA: TGTGCCAGCAGTGCGTATCCCGGGACAAACTATGGCTACACCTTC. The genes are TRBV6-4 and TRBJ1-2, with D possibly TRBD1 on 6 matching bases. The CDR3 is made up of 15 amino acids. Germline V gene data show CDR1 as MRHNA and CDR2 as SNTAGT. The V end lost 4 bases, the J end lost 2 bases, and 14 bases lay between the germline ends.

The chain employs TRBV5-6 and TRBJ2-5; TRBD1 agrees at 8 bases. V lost 2 bases to trimming and J lost 5 bases; unmatched junction nucleotides: 5. The CDR3 is made up of 14 amino acids. From germline, CDR1 is SGHDT and CDR2 YYEEEE. The CDR3 sequence: CASSFGTGRETQYF. CDR3 DNA sequence: TGTGCCAGCAGCTTTGGGACAGGACGTGAGACCCAGTACTTC.

This clone was counted a single time. The chain uses TRBV30 and TRBJ2-7; 9 nucleotides match TRBD1. The germline CDR1 and CDR2 sequences are GTSNPN and SVGIG (reference sequence). J lost 7 bases, V lost 3 bases, and 7 bases had no gene match. The CDR3 is 13 amino acids. The CDR3 here is CAWRRTGAREQYF. CDR3 DNA sequence: TGTGCCTGGAGGCGGACAGGGGCTCGGGAGCAGTACTTC. The variable domain in full, completed from reference TRBV30 and TRBJ2-7, reads SQTIHQWPATLVQPVGSPLSLECTVEGTSNPNLYWYRQAAGRGLQLLFYSVGIGQISSEVPQNLSASRPQDRQFILSSKKLLLSDSGFYLCAWRRTGAREQYFGPGTRLTVT.